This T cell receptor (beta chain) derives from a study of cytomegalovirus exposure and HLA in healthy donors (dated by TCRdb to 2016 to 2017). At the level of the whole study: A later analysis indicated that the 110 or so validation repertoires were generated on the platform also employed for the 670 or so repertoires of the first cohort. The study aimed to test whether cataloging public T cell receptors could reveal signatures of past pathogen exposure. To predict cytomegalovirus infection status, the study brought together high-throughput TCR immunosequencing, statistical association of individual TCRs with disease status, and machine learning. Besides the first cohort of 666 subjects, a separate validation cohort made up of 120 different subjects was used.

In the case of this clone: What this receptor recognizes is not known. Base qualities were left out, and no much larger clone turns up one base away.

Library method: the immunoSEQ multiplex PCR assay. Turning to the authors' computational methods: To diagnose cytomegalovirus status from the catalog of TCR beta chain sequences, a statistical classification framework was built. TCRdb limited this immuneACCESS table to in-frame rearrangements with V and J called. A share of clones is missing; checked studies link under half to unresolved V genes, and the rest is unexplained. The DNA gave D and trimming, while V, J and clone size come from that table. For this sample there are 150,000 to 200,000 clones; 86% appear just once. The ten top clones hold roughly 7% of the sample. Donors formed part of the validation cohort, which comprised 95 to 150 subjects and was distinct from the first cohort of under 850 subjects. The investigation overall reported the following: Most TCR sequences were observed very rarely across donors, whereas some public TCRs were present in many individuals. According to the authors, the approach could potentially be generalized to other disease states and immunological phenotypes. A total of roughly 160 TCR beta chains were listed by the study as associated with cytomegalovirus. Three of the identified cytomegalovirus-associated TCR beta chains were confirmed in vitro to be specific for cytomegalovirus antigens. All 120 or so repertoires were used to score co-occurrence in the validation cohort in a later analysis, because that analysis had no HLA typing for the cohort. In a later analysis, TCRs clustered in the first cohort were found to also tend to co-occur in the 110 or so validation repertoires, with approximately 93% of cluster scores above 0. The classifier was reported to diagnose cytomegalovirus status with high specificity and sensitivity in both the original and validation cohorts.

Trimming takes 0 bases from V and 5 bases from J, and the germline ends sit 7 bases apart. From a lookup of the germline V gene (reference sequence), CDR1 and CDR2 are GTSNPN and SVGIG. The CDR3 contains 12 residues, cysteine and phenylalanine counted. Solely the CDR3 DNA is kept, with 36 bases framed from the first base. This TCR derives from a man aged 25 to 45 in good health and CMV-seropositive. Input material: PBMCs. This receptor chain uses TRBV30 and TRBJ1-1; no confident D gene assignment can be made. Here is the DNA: TGTGCCTGGAGTGTATACACGACTGAAGCTTTCTTT. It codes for CAWSVYTTEAFF.